This T cell receptor beta chain stems from a study of Ad26.COV2.S vaccination and SARS-CoV-2 variants. CDR3 size: 11 residues. The ends were cut back, 4 bases at V and 2 bases at J, with 2 bases in the middle. CDR1 is SGHNT, CDR2 YYREEE, per germline (reference sequence). Sequencing used immunoSEQ multiplex PCR; TCRdb keeps in-frame clones, though not all of them. The sample consists of some 350,000 clones, 92% of them appearing once. The sample in question was peripheral blood, obtained after recovery from COVID-19. The origin of this receptor is a human donor who had recovered from COVID-19. The V and J genes are TRBV5-4 and TRBJ2-3; D unresolved. The CDR3 sequence: CASSITDTQYF. Here the CDR3 DNA reads TGTGCCAGCAGCATCACAGATACGCAGTATTTT.